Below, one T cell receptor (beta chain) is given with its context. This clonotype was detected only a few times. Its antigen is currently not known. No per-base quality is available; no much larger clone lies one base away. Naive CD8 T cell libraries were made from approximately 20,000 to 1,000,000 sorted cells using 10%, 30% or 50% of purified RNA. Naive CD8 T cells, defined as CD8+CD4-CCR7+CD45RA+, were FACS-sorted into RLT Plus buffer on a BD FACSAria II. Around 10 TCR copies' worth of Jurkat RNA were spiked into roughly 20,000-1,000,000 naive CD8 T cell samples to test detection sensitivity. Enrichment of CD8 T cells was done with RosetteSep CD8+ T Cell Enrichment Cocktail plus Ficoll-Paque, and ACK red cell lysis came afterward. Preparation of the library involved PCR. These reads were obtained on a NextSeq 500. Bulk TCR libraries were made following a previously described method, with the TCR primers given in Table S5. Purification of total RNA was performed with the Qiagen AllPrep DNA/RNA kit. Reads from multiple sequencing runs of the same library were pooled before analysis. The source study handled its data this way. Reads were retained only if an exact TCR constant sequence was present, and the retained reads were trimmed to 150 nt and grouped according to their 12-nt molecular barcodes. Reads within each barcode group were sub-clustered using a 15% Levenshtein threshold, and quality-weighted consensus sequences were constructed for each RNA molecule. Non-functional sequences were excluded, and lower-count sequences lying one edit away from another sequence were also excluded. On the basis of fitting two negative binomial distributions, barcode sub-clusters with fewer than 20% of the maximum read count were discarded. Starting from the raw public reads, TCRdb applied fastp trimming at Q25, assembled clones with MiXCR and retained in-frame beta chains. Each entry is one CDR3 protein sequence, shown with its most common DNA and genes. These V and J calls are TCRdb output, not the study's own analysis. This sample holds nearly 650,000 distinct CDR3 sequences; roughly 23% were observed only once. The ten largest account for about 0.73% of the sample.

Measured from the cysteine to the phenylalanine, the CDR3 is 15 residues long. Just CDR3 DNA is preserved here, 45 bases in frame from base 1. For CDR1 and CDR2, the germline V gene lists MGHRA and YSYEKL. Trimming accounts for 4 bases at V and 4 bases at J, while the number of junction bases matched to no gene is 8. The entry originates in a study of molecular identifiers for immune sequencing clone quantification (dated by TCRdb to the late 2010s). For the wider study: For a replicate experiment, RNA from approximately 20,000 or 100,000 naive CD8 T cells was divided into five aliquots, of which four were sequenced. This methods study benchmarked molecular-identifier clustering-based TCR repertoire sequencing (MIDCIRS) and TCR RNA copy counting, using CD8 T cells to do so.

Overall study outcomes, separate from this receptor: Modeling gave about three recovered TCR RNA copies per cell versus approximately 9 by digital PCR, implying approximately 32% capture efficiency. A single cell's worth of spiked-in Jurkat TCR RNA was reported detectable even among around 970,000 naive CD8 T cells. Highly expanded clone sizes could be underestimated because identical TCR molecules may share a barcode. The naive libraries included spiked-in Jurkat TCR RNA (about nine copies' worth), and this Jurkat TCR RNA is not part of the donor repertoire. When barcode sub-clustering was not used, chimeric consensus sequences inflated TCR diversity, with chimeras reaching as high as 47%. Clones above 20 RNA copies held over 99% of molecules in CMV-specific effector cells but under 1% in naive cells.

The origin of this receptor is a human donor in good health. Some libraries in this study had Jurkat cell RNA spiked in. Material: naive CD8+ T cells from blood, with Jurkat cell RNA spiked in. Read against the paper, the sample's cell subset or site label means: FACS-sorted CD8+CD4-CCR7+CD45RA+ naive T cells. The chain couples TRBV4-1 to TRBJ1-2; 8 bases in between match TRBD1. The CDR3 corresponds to CASSPTGTGIYGYTF. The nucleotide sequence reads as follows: TGCGCCAGCAGCCCCACCGGGACAGGTATCTATGGCTACACCTTC.